The 6 T cell receptor beta chains below come from one sample, sequenced in a study of T-cell reconstitution after alpha-beta-depleted transplantation in children. Unique molecular identifiers tagged the TCRbeta library. TCRdb re-derived calls from the PCR reads in MiXCR, one entry per CDR3 protein. The sample shows 600,000 to 700,000 distinct CDR3 sequences, 16% of them seen only once. The source was PBMCs from the stem cell graft donor, collected from the stem cell graft. The receptor source for this set is a human donor who donated a stem cell graft to a child with acute myeloid leukemia.

This clonotype showed up many times. This sequence joins TRBV20-1 and TRBJ2-7; weak D call: TRBD1 (6 bases). The CDR3 covers 12 residues. V was clipped by 2 bases and J by 1 base, with 6 bases between them. Germline assignment: CDR1 DFQATT and CDR2 SNEGSKA (reference sequence). The CDR3 DNA reads as TGCAGTGCTAGAACAGGGTCCTACGAGCAGTACGTC. Protein sequence: CSARTGSYEQYV.

There are many counts of this clonotype. The V and J genes are TRBV5-1 and TRBJ2-3; TRBD2 matches 7 bases. V lost 4 bases and J lost 2; bases outside the gene matches: 4. Germline V gene lookup returns CDR1 SGHRS and CDR2 YFSETQ. The CDR3 is made up of 14 amino acids. CDR3 sequence: CASSQGDYTDTQYF. CDR3 nucleotide sequence: TGCGCCAGCAGCCAAGGGGACTACACAGATACGCAGTATTTT.

This clonotype was counted between two and nine times. The chain couples TRBV5-6 to TRBJ2-7, with 7 bases matching TRBD2. CDR3 size: 15 residues. The J segment lost 6 bases and the V segment lost 3 bases, leaving 12 bases of the junction unmatched. The germline CDR1 and CDR2 sequences are SGHDT and YYEEEE. In nucleotides, the CDR3 is TGTGCCAGCAGCTCCTCCCTGACTAGCCGCCTCGAGCAGTACTTC. It translates to CASSSSLTSRLEQYF.

Many counts were recorded for this clonotype. The chain joins TRBV12-3 or TRBV12-4 to TRBJ2-1; 8 bases match TRBD1. Germline trimming cut 8 bases from V and 5 bases from J; bases unmatched to any gene: 8. The CDR3 sequence is 14 residues long. As DNA, the CDR3 is TGTGCCAGCTCACCAGGGGGCTTGGACAATGAGCAGTTCTTC. Translation: CASSPGGLDNEQFF.

The table lists this clonotype with many counts. This chain's CDR3 is CASSFKPENTEAFF. DNA for the CDR3: TGTGCCAGCAGTTTTAAGCCGGAGAACACTGAAGCTTTCTTT. The rearrangement joins TRBV12-3 or TRBV12-4 to TRBJ1-1, with no clear D. The CDR3 length is 14 residues. The V end was cut by 3 bases, the J end by 1 base, with 9 bases between.

This chain uses TRBV5-6 with TRBJ2-1, with a tentative D call TRBD1 (5 bases). CDR1 and CDR2 from the germline V gene are SGHDT and YYEEEE. There are 18 residues in the CDR3. Trimming removed 4 bases from V and 10 bases from J, with 30 bases in between. CDR3 in amino acids: CASSDPVGYRRPNVEQFF. In DNA, the CDR3 is TGTGCCAGCAGCGACCCTGTTGGGTACAGGCGCCCCAATGTGGAGCAGTTCTTC.